This T cell receptor (beta chain) was sequenced in a study of blood T cell repertoires in COVID-19. V dropped 5 bases and J dropped 0 bases, with 11 bases sitting between them. Germline V gene sequence: CDR1 MDHEN, CDR2 SYDVKM. CDR3 length: 15 residues. Only in-frame clones appear in the TCRdb table, and some are missing; sequencing was by immunoSEQ multiplex PCR. Counted here are approximately 68,000 clones, 70% to 90% occurring once; the ten biggest clones make up roughly 3%. The chain uses TRBV28 and TRBJ2-4; D is unclear. The clonotype was recovered from a man between 65 and 79 years old with active or convalescent COVID-19. Sequenced material: peripheral blood. The CDR3 spells CASSATGLAKNIQYF. The CDR3 DNA reads as TGTGCCAGCAGTGCAACGGGTCTAGCCAAAAACATTCAGTACTTC.